This is a list of T cell receptor beta chains from one sample in a study of blood T cell repertoires in COVID-19. The table came from immunoSEQ multiplex PCR; TCRdb's copy has only in-frame clones and leaves some out. The table lists some 400,000 clones, roughly 80% of them singletons. The source material was peripheral blood. All receptors come from a human donor with acute or convalescent COVID-19. The donor label of this sample is uncertain. CDR3s include the opening cysteine and the closing phenylalanine or tryptophan. The D gene is left open where the match is weak. Some rows have no size entry. The others give once, few or many, or a class for an expanded clone.

d_call,j_call,v_call,clone_size,cdr3_aa,cdr3_nt
TRBD1,TRBJ2-7,TRBV29-1,NA,CSVLDRGLLYEQYF,TGCAGCGTCCTGGACAGGGGGCTCCTCTACGAGCAGTACTTC
TRBD1,TRBJ1-2,TRBV4-1,NA,CASSQDYRGRIYGYTF,TGCGCCAGCAGCCAAGATTACAGGGGGCGCATCTATGGCTACACCTTC
NA,TRBJ1-1,TRBV6-5,NA,CASSYGRNTEAFF,TGTGCCAGCAGTTACGGGAGGAACACTGAAGCTTTCTTT
NA,TRBJ1-5,TRBV2,once,CASSLIVGGGGNQPQHF,TGTGCCAGCAGTCTGATCGTGGGGGGGGGCGGCAATCAGCCCCAGCATTTT
NA,TRBJ1-2,TRBV30,NA,CAWRGADYGYTF,TGTGCCTGGAGGGGGGCGGACTATGGCTACACCTTC
TRBD1,TRBJ1-1,TRBV5-1,once,CASSFSTGVGTEAFF,TGCGCCAGCAGCTTTTCGACAGGGGTGGGCACTGAAGCTTTCTTT
NA,TRBJ1-2,TRBV4-1,NA,CASSQDPTRAEGYTF,TGCGCCAGCAGCCAAGACCCCACCAGGGCGGAAGGCTACACCTTC
TRBD1,TRBJ1-2,TRBV5-1,NA,CASSFYQGAEGYTF,TGCGCCAGCAGCTTTTATCAGGGGGCGGAAGGCTACACCTTC
NA,TRBJ2-5,TRBV28,NA,CASREGAVKETQYF,TGTGCCAGCCGGGAAGGAGCTGTAAAAGAGACCCAGTACTTC
TRBD2,TRBJ2-5,TRBV20-1,few,CSARGTSRQYF,TGCAGTGCTAGAGGGACTAGCCGGCAGTACTTC
NA,TRBJ1-1,TRBV6-5,once,CASAITGLTEAFF,TGTGCCAGTGCTATAACTGGGCTCACTGAAGCTTTCTTT
NA,TRBJ1-1,TRBV2,few,CASSTGGTEAFF,TGTGCCAGCAGTACAGGTGGGACTGAAGCTTTCTTT
NA,TRBJ1-4,TRBV7-2,NA,CASSLQGSHNEKLFF,TGTGCCAGCAGCTTACAGGGTTCCCATAATGAAAAACTGTTTTTT
NA,TRBJ1-2,TRBV5-1,NA,CASSLARVDGYTF,TGCGCCAGCAGCTTGGCCAGGGTAGATGGCTACACCTTC
NA,TRBJ1-6,TRBV2,NA,CASNPQGFYNSPLHF,TGTGCCAGCAACCCACAGGGCTTCTATAATTCACCCCTCCACTTT
NA,TRBJ2-7,TRBV18,NA,CASSPTSYEQYF,TGTGCCAGCTCACCAACTAGCTACGAGCAGTACTTC
TRBD2,TRBJ2-1,TRBV6-6,NA,CASSYGREGLVNEQFF,TGTGCCAGCAGTTACGGGCGGGAGGGCCTCGTGAATGAGCAGTTCTTC
NA,TRBJ2-5,TRBV27,NA,CASSLSGQKETQYF,TGTGCCAGCAGTTTATCAGGACAAAAAGAGACCCAGTACTTC
TRBD1,TRBJ2-3,TRBV5-1,NA,CASSLSGTGGSRDTQYF,TGCGCCAGCAGCTTAAGCGGGACAGGGGGGTCGAGAGATACGCAGTATTTT
NA,TRBJ2-5,TRBV2,NA,CASSEARVSETQYF,TGTGCCAGCAGTGAAGCGCGGGTATCTGAGACCCAGTACTTC
NA,TRBJ1-1,TRBV7-9,NA,CASSLREMNTEAFF,TGTGCCAGCAGCTTGAGGGAAATGAACACTGAAGCTTTCTTT
NA,TRBJ2-1,TRBV18,NA,CASSPPFRDEQFF,TGTGCCAGCTCACCACCTTTCCGCGATGAGCAGTTCTTC
NA,TRBJ1-3,TRBV27,NA,CASRREASSGNTIYF,TGTGCCAGCCGTAGGGAGGCTTCCTCTGGAAACACCATATATTTT
TRBD1,TRBJ1-2,TRBV27,NA,CASCPGTGWGYTF,TGTGCCAGCTGTCCCGGGACAGGATGGGGCTACACCTTC
TRBD1,TRBJ2-2,TRBV6-4,NA,CASSPGTANTGELFF,TGTGCCAGCAGTCCAGGGACAGCGAACACCGGGGAGCTGTTTTTT
TRBD1,TRBJ1-6,TRBV24-1,NA,CATRRDSNSPLHF,TGTGCCACCAGGCGGGACAGTAATTCACCCCTCCACTTT
TRBD1,TRBJ1-1,TRBV5-5,NA,CASSFQGAGTEAFF,TGTGCCAGCAGCTTCCAGGGGGCAGGCACTGAAGCTTTCTTT
TRBD1,TRBJ1-4,TRBV2,NA,CASSEDWTGSQKLFF,TGTGCCAGCAGTGAAGACTGGACAGGATCTCAAAAACTGTTTTTT
TRBD1,TRBJ2-2,TRBV29-1,NA,CSIQGALNTGELFF,TGCAGCATCCAGGGGGCGCTGAACACCGGGGAGCTGTTTTTT
TRBD1,TRBJ1-2,TRBV29-1,NA,CSVVTGGSNGYTF,TGCAGCGTTGTAACAGGGGGCTCAAATGGCTACACCTTC
NA,TRBJ1-3,TRBV5-6,NA,CASSLELLSPNTIYF,TGTGCCAGCAGCTTGGAACTGCTTAGCCCAAACACCATATATTTT
TRBD1,TRBJ2-7,TRBV19,NA,CASSIAGQGMYEQYF,TGTGCCAGTAGTATAGCGGGACAGGGGATGTACGAGCAGTACTTC
NA,TRBJ1-2,TRBV12-3/TRBV12-4,NA,CASTSTVSNYTF,TGTGCCAGCACCTCCACCGTCAGTAACTACACCTTC
TRBD1,TRBJ1-5,TRBV6-2/TRBV6-3,once,CASSSGQGKGAQPQHF,TGTGCCAGCAGTTCGGGACAGGGGAAGGGGGCTCAGCCCCAGCATTTT
TRBD1,TRBJ2-6,TRBV7-9,NA,CASTIDRGSGANVLTF,TGTGCCAGCACCATAGACAGGGGGTCCGGGGCCAACGTCCTGACTTTC
TRBD1,TRBJ1-2,TRBV7-9,NA,CASSFRQGAEGYTF,TGTGCCAGCAGTTTTCGCCAGGGGGCGGAAGGCTACACCTTC
TRBD1,TRBJ2-7,TRBV5-6,few,CASSGKDRSIYEQYF,TGTGCCAGCAGCGGTAAGGACAGGTCTATCTACGAGCAGTACTTC
TRBD1,TRBJ1-1,TRBV6-5,once,CASSLHRGYDTEAFF,TGTGCCAGCAGCCTACACAGGGGGTATGACACTGAAGCTTTCTTT
TRBD1,TRBJ1-1,TRBV7-9,NA,CASSEGQGAYTEAFF,TGTGCCAGCAGCGAAGGACAGGGGGCTTACACTGAAGCTTTCTTT
TRBD2,TRBJ2-1,TRBV5-1,NA,CASSPQAGGQNEQFF,TGCGCCAGCAGCCCTCAAGCGGGAGGGCAGAATGAGCAGTTCTTC
TRBD2,TRBJ2-1,TRBV5-1,NA,CASSSGTSGGQFF,TGCGCCAGCAGCTCCGGGACTAGCGGGGGGCAGTTCTTC
NA,TRBJ1-2,TRBV3-1/TRBV3-2,NA,CASSQGVGYTF,TGTGCCAGCAGCCAAGGAGTTGGCTACACCTTC